The 22 T cell receptor beta chains below were found in one sample sequenced in a study of breast tumors, draining lymph nodes, adjacent tissues. TCRdb analysed the multiplex PCR reads with MiXCR anew, one entry per CDR3 protein. The sample has 70,000 to 95,000 distinct CDR3 sequences, under 25% seen once. Samples came from axillary lymph nodes draining the breast cancer. The sequenced sample was axillary lymph node tissue. Receptors were obtained from a female donor with breast cancer. Some clones in this sample may be carry-over from other donors' samples.

This clonotype has ten or more counts. The chain joins TRBV7-8 to TRBJ2-7; no reliable D call. Trimming stripped 5 bases from V and 8 bases from J, with 13 bases between. The CDR3 totals 12 residues. CDR1 is SGHVS and CDR2 is FQNEAQ in the germline V gene. The CDR3 DNA reads TGTGCCAGCAGCCCCCAACCAGAGAAGCAGTACTTC. Translating it yields CASSPQPEKQYF.

The sample holds many counts of this clonotype. V usage is TRBV29-1 and J usage is TRBJ1-4, with D unresolved. V was clipped by 5 bases and J by 5 bases, with 12 bases between them. The CDR3 is 13 residues long. Germline V gene sequence: CDR1 SQVTM, CDR2 ANQGSEA. In DNA, the CDR3 is TGCAGCGTTCGGGCACCTAAGAATGAAAAACTGTTTTTT. Residues: CSVRAPKNEKLFF.

This chain uses TRBV28 with TRBJ1-6, with D possibly TRBD1 on 5 matching bases. This CDR3 has 15 amino acids. The V and J ends lost 8 bases and 7 bases respectively, with 18 bases between them. Germline V gene data show CDR1 as MDHEN and CDR2 as SYDVKM. CDR3 nucleotide sequence: TGTGCCAGCGCCTTTGGTTCAGGGTTGAATTCACCCCTCCACTTT. Its protein is CASAFGSGLNSPLHF. The full variable domain, in which reference TRBV28 and TRBJ1-6 provide the parts outside the CDR3, is DVKVTQSSRYLVKRTGEKVFLECVQDMDHENMFWYRQDPGLGLRLIYFSYDVKMKEKGDIPEGYSVSREKKERFSLILESASTNQTSMYLCASAFGSGLNSPLHFGNGTRLTVT.

This clonotype has a count of ten or more. The J gene is TRBJ2-5, the V gene TRBV28, with 10 bases identical to TRBD2. This CDR3 is 15 amino acids long. Per the germline V gene, CDR1 is MDHEN and CDR2 is SYDVKM. The J segment lost 3 bases and the V segment lost 5 bases, leaving 6 bases of the junction unmatched. The CDR3 spells CASSPSGSPKETQYF. The CDR3, as DNA: TGTGCCAGCAGTCCTAGCGGGAGCCCAAAAGAGACCCAGTACTTC.

This clonotype was picked up many times. The chain recombines TRBV2 with TRBJ2-6; no clear D. V lost 4 bases and J 1 base, leaving 2 bases between the germline ends. This CDR3 is 13 amino acids long. Germline V CDR1 and CDR2: SNHLY, FYNNEI. CDR3 coding DNA: TGTGCCAGCAGTGTTTCTGGGGCCAACGTCCTGACTTTC. It encodes CASSVSGANVLTF.

This clonotype was detected ten times or more. V usage is TRBV5-1 and J usage is TRBJ2-5, with D possibly matching TRBD1 (6 bases). The CDR3 spans 13 residues. The germline V and J ends were trimmed by 0 bases and 7 bases, with 10 bases remaining between them. CDR1 is SGHRS, CDR2 YFSETQ, per germline. The CDR3 spells CASSLEGDATQYF. CDR3 coding DNA: TGCGCCAGCAGCTTGGAGGGGGACGCGACCCAGTACTTC.

The table lists this clonotype with many counts. The chain uses TRBV7-2 and TRBJ2-5, with D perhaps being TRBD1 or TRBD2 (7 bases each). Trimming removed 1 base from V and 5 bases from J, with 14 bases in between. The length of the CDR3 is 15 residues. The germline gives CDR1 SGHTA, CDR2 FQGNSA. CDR3 DNA sequence: TGTGCCAGCAGCTTAGGGAACAGGGGAGGGGAGACCCAGTACTTC. Translation gives CASSLGNRGGETQYF.

This chain joins TRBV2 and TRBJ2-1, with 7 positions matching TRBD1. Germline loops: CDR1 SNHLY, CDR2 FYNNEI. The CDR3 is 12 amino acids. J gave up 8 bases and V 6 bases, and 4 bases lay outside the gene matches. The CDR3 loop is CASSTGEDEQFF. In DNA, the CDR3 is TGTGCCAGCAGCACAGGGGAAGATGAGCAGTTCTTC.

This clonotype was seen at least ten times. V usage is TRBV7-3 and J usage is TRBJ2-3, with D maybe TRBD2 (6 bases). This CDR3 is built from 17 residues. The V end lost 4 bases, the J end lost 0 bases, and 17 bases lay between the germline ends. The germline gives CDR1 SGHTA, CDR2 FQGTGA. Here the CDR3 reads CASSWGGLPSSTDTQYF. The CDR3 DNA reads TGTGCCAGCAGCTGGGGAGGACTACCATCTAGCACAGATACGCAGTATTTT. Using reference TRBV7-3 and TRBJ2-3 for the parts outside the CDR3, the full variable domain is GAGVSQTPSNKVTEKGKYVELRCDPISGHTALYWYRQSLGQGPEFLIYFQGTGAADDSGLPNDRFFAVRPEGSVSTLKIQRTERGDSAVYLCASSWGGLPSSTDTQYFGPGTRLTVL.

The chain is built from TRBV5-1 and TRBJ1-1; D not resolved. With 3 bases removed from V and 8 bases from J, the gap between germline ends came to 26 bases. The germline V gene encodes CDR1 SGHRS and CDR2 YFSETQ. This CDR3 region has 17 residues. CDR3 region: CASSSSEGTHAAAEAFF. CDR3 sequence (DNA): TGCGCCAGCAGCTCGTCAGAGGGAACCCATGCCGCAGCCGAAGCTTTCTTT.

The sample holds many counts of this clonotype. V and J are TRBV24-1 and TRBJ2-2; D remains unclear. Germline CDR1 KGHDR, CDR2 SFDVKD. The V end was cut by 0 bases, the J end by 5 bases, with 3 bases between. The length of the CDR3 is 13 residues. CDR3 bases: TGTGCCACCAGTGATTTGGCTACCGGGGAGCTGTTTTTT. Translation: CATSDLATGELFF.

The rearrangement links TRBV10-1 to TRBJ2-7, with 8 bases matching TRBD2. The germline V gene has CDR1 WNHNN and CDR2 SYGVQD (reference sequence). Trimming removed 6 bases from V and 5 bases from J; junction bases left unmatched: 9. This CDR3 region has 14 residues. CDR3 nucleotide sequence: TGCGCCAGCAGCGGGGGGGGGTGGGGTGACGAGCAGTACTTC. Protein: CASSGGGWGDEQYF.

The V and J genes are TRBV19 and TRBJ1-5; tentative D call: TRBD1 (5 bases). CDR3 size: 16 residues. Germline values: CDR1 LNHDA, CDR2 SQIVND (reference sequence). Trimming took 4 bases from V and 1 from J, leaving 14 bases between them. DNA for the CDR3: TGTGCCAGTAGTACCTCAGGAGGGGTGAGCAATCAGCCCCAGCATTTT. This encodes CASSTSGGVSNQPQHF.

This chain joins TRBV9 and TRBJ1-1, with 7 bases identical to TRBD1. Trimming at V came to 3 bases and at J to 1 base, leaving 6 bases not matched to a gene. The length of the CDR3 is 15 residues. From germline, CDR1 is SGDLS and CDR2 YYNGEE. The CDR3 DNA follows: TGTGCCAGCAGCGATCAGGGGGGGGGGAACACTGAAGCTTTCTTT. This sequence encodes CASSDQGGGNTEAFF.

This clonotype occurred many times. The chain carries TRBV9 and TRBJ1-6; D is undetermined. V was cut by 4 bases and J by 5 bases, with 10 bases left in between. Germline CDR1 reads SGDLS; CDR2 reads YYNGEE. The CDR3 has 14 residues. The CDR3 DNA reads TGTGCCAGCAGCCTGCTAAGCGATAATTCACCCCTCCACTTT. Protein sequence: CASSLLSDNSPLHF.

The J gene is TRBJ2-1, the V gene TRBV18, with a tentative D call TRBD2 (5 bases). Deletions cut 9 bases from V and 5 bases from J, with 14 bases between. CDR1 and CDR2 (germline): KGHSH, LQKENI. This CDR3 is 13 amino acids long. CDR3 region: CASSVRRDNEQFF. The DNA of the CDR3 is TGTGCCAGTTCGGTCAGGCGGGACAATGAGCAGTTCTTC.

In nucleotides, the CDR3 is TGTGCCAGCAGCGATACTCCGGGACAGGGTTGGCAGCCCCAGCATTTT. Its protein is CASSDTPGQGWQPQHF. V gene TRBV28 combines with J gene TRBJ1-5; 9 positions agree with TRBD1. Trimming cost V 6 bases and J 7 bases; bases outside gene matches: 13. CDR1 is MDHEN, CDR2 SYDVKM, per germline. The CDR3 has 16 residues.

This clonotype has ten or more counts. The rearrangement uses TRBV19 and TRBJ1-5; D perhaps matches TRBD1 (6 bases). From germline, CDR1 is LNHDA and CDR2 SQIVND (reference sequence). Trimming cost V 5 bases and J 0 bases, with 17 bases left between them. The CDR3 is 17 amino acids. CDR3: CASSLQGGGDSNQPQHF. The CDR3 nucleotides read TGTGCCAGTAGTCTACAGGGTGGGGGCGATAGCAATCAGCCCCAGCATTTT.

This clonotype was seen many times. This sequence joins TRBV9 and TRBJ2-7, with TRBD1 as a possible D gene (6 bases). The CDR3 sequence is 14 residues long. Germline V gives CDR1 SGDLS, CDR2 YYNGEE. V lost 0 bases, J lost 4 bases, and 11 bases lay in between. CDR3 loop: CASSVGGQIYEQYF. The CDR3 nucleotides read TGTGCCAGCAGCGTAGGAGGACAGATTTACGAGCAGTACTTC.

This clonotype was seen many times. The rearrangement uses TRBV7-8 and TRBJ2-7; D is possibly TRBD1 (5 bases). The CDR3 runs 16 residues. Germline V CDR1 and CDR2: SGHVS, FQNEAQ. Trimming took off 5 bases at V and 3 bases at J, with 20 bases between the two ends. CDR3 residues: CASSTYNPRVGYEQYF. CDR3 in DNA: TGTGCCAGCAGCACCTATAACCCCAGGGTCGGCTACGAGCAGTACTTC. Filled out from reference TRBV7-8 and TRBJ2-7, the complete variable domain reads GAGVSQSPRYKVAKRGQDVALRCDPISGHVSLFWYQQALGQGPEFLTYFQNEAQLDKSGLPSDRFFAERPEGSVSTLKIQRTQQEDSAVYLCASSTYNPRVGYEQYFGPGTRLTVT.

This clonotype has at least ten counts. The chain links TRBV12-5 to TRBJ2-5; 10 bases are a match to TRBD1. The CDR3 extends over 14 amino acids. Germline lookup yields CDR1 LGHNT and CDR2 FRNRAP. V was clipped by 1 base and J by 12 bases; unmatched bases: 8. The CDR3 DNA reads TGTGCTAGTGGTTTGGGCCGGGACAGGGGAATCAAGTACTTC. Translated: CASGLGRDRGIKYF.

This clonotype was seen at least ten times. J is TRBJ2-2 and V is TRBV6-2 or TRBV6-3, with a tentative D call TRBD2 (6 bases). The CDR3 totals 15 residues. Germline CDR1 is MNHEY and CDR2 is SVGEGT. Trimming shortened V by 2 bases and J by 3 bases, and 10 bases separated the two germline ends. The CDR3 DNA follows: TGTGCCAGCAGTTACGCGGACTATGACACCGGGGAGCTGTTTTTT. Translation: CASSYADYDTGELFF.